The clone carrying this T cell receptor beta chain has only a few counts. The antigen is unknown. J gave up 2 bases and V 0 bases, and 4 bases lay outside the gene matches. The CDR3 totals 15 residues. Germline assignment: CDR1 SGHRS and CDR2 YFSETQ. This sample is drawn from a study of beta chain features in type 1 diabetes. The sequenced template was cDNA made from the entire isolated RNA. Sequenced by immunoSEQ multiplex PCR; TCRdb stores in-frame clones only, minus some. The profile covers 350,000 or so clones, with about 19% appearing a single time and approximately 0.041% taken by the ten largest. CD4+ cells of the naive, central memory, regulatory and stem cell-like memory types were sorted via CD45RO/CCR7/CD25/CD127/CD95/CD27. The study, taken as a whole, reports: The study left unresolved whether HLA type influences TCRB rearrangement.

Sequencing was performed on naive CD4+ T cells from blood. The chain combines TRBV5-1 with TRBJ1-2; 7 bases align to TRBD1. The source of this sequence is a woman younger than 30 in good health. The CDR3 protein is CASSLGDSHNYGYTF. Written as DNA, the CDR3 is TGCGCCAGCAGCTTGGGGGACAGCCACAACTATGGCTACACCTTC. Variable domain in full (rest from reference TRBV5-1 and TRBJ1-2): KAGVTQTPRYLIKTRGQQVTLSCSPISGHRSVSWYQQTPGQGLQFLFEYFSETQRNKGNFPGRFSGRQFSNSRSEMNVSTLELGDSALYLCASSLGDSHNYGYTFGSGTRLTVV.